A selection of T cell receptor beta chains follows, all from one sample in a study of T cell changes during pregnancy in multiple sclerosis. Clones were read by immunoSEQ multiplex PCR, and TCRdb kept only the in-frame ones, dropping some. The sample has some 59,000 clones, roughly 91% seen once. The sample was peripheral blood, taken in the third trimester of pregnancy. The receptors here all came from a female donor in good health, enrolled as a control in a pregnancy study. Each CDR3 is given with its conserved first and last residue. A D gene is named only where the DNA matches it firmly. Not all rows give a size; the values are once, few, many and, for expanded clones, a class.

d_call | j_call | clone_size | v_call | cdr3_nt | cdr3_aa
TRBD1 | TRBJ2-1 | . | TRBV29-1 | TGCAGCGTTGGCTCTGGACAGGGGCTAAGTGTAAACTCCTACAATGAGCAGTTCTTC | CSVGSGQGLSVNSYNEQFF
TRBD2 | TRBJ2-3 | . | TRBV18 | TGTGCCAGCTCACCTACTAGCGGGGGGGCCTCAGATACGCAGTATTTT | CASSPTSGGASDTQYF
TRBD1 | TRBJ2-2 | . | TRBV6-5 | TGTGCCAGCAGACCCCCTGGGACAGCCACCGGGGAGCTGTTTTTT | CASRPPGTATGELFF
TRBD2 | TRBJ2-3 | . | TRBV7-9 | TGTGCCAGCAGCTGGCGGGCTAGCGGGACAGATACGCAGTATTTT | CASSWRASGTDTQYF
TRBD1 | TRBJ2-6 | once | TRBV5-1 | TGCGCCAGCAGCTCGGACAGGGCTGGGGCCAACGTCCTGACTTTC | CASSSDRAGANVLTF
TRBD1 | TRBJ2-7 | . | TRBV9 | TGTGCCAGCAGCGTTGGGACAGCCGCCTACGAGCAGTACTTC | CASSVGTAAYEQYF
TRBD1 | TRBJ1-3 | . | TRBV5-1 | TGCGCCAGCAGCCTGCTGACAGGGTCCTCTGGAAACACCATATATTTT | CASSLLTGSSGNTIYF
. | TRBJ2-7 | . | TRBV7-2 | TGTGCCAGCAGCTCGGACAGAGGTGAGCAGTACTTC | CASSSDRGEQYF
. | TRBJ2-7 | once | TRBV6-1 | TGTGCCAGCAGTGAAGCGCTTCTCTCCGGCGAGCAGTACTTC | CASSEALLSGEQYF
. | TRBJ1-5 | . | TRBV16 | TGTGCCAGCAGCCCTCAGGTGGGCAATCAGCCCCAGCATTTT | CASSPQVGNQPQHF
TRBD2 | TRBJ2-7 | . | TRBV5-4 | TGTGCCAGCAGCGTGGGACTAGCGGTTTCTGAGCAGTACTTC | CASSVGLAVSEQYF
TRBD1 | TRBJ2-1 | . | TRBV5-6 | TGTGCCAGCAGGTGGGGGACAGGGGTCAATGAGCAGTTCTTC | CASRWGTGVNEQFF
TRBD1 | TRBJ1-6 | . | TRBV12-5 | TGTGCTAGTGGCTACCTAAATCGACAGGGGATGAACTCCTATAATTCACCCCTCCACTTT | CASGYLNRQGMNSYNSPLHF
TRBD2 | TRBJ2-1 | . | TRBV2 | TGTGCCAGCAGTGAAGAAGCGGGGGCTAGCAATGAGCAGTTCTTC | CASSEEAGASNEQFF
TRBD1 | TRBJ1-4 | . | TRBV28 | TGTGCCAGCAGTTTACCGGGACAGGAGAATGAAAAACTGTTTTTT | CASSLPGQENEKLFF
TRBD2 | TRBJ2-1 | . | TRBV2 | TGTGCCAGCAGGGATACGGGAGGGCCAAAGGATGAGCAGTTCTTC | CASRDTGGPKDEQFF
. | TRBJ1-1 | . | TRBV5-8 | TGTGCCAGCAGCCTGAGGGTCGTGGGCACTGAAGCTTTCTTT | CASSLRVVGTEAFF
. | TRBJ2-6 | . | TRBV27 | TGTGCCAGCAGTACGAAGCAGGATTCTGGGGCCAACGTCCTGACTTTC | CASSTKQDSGANVLTF
TRBD1 | TRBJ1-1 | . | TRBV30 | TGTGCCTGGAGTCTCGACAGGGTGAACACTGAAGCTTTCTTT | CAWSLDRVNTEAFF
. | TRBJ2-2 | . | TRBV5-5 | TGTGCCAGCAGCGGGAGCACAAACACCGGGGAGCTGTTTTTT | CASSGSTNTGELFF
. | TRBJ1-2 | . | TRBV27 | TGTGCCAGCAGTCTCGGGGGGGGGTCTTGGGATGGCTACACCTTC | CASSLGGGSWDGYTF
. | TRBJ2-1 | . | TRBV6-1 | TGTGCCAGCGCACGACTCGCCAATGAGCAGTTCTTC | CASARLANEQFF
. | TRBJ1-1 | . | TRBV11-2 | TGTGGTACAGTAGGGAGTACCACTGAAGCTTTCTTT | CGTVGSTTEAFF
. | TRBJ1-6 | . | TRBV27 | TGTGCCAGCAGAATTCCCGGTTCACCCCTCCACTTT | CASRIPGSPLHF
. | TRBJ1-2 | . | TRBV15 | TGTGCCACCAGCAGAGATTCGTCAGGTGGTGGCTACACCTTC | CATSRDSSGGGYTF
. | TRBJ1-2 | few | TRBV5-1 | TGCGCCAGCAGCTTGGACGGTAAAGTTCTCTATGGCTACACCTTC | CASSLDGKVLYGYTF
. | TRBJ1-2 | . | TRBV25-1 | TGTGCCAGCAGTCTTGACGGGGGGCTCCAGGGCAACTATGGCTACACCTTC | CASSLDGGLQGNYGYTF
TRBD1 | TRBJ1-2 | once | TRBV5-4 | TGTGCCAGCAGCTACGGACAGGGGGCTGGCTACACCTTC | CASSYGQGAGYTF
TRBD1 | TRBJ1-1 | . | TRBV6-6 | TGTGCCAGCAGTTACGTACAGGGGGAAAGGGCTTTCTTT | CASSYVQGERAFF
TRBD2 | TRBJ2-7 | . | TRBV6-1 | TGTGCCAGCAGTGACCCGGCTAGCGGGAGTGGTGCCTACGAGCAGTACTTC | CASSDPASGSGAYEQYF
TRBD1 | TRBJ1-1 | . | TRBV5-1 | TGCGCCAGGAGGGACAGGGTCGGGAACACTGAAGCTTTCTTT | CARRDRVGNTEAFF
. | TRBJ1-1 | . | TRBV10-3 | TGTGCCATCAGTGCCTCAGAGAACACTGAAGCTTTCTTT | CAISASENTEAFF
TRBD1 | TRBJ2-7 | . | TRBV2 | TGTGCCAGCAGTTCTCCGACAGGGCCGATAAACGAGCAGTACTTC | CASSSPTGPINEQYF
. | TRBJ1-2 | . | TRBV2 | TGTGCCAGCAGCTTAGACAGAGCTAACTATGGCTACACCTTC | CASSLDRANYGYTF
TRBD2 | TRBJ2-2 | . | TRBV5-1 | TGCGCCAGCAGCTTGGCGCCTAGCGGGGCCACCGGGGAGCTGTTTTTT | CASSLAPSGATGELFF
. | TRBJ1-5 | medium-sized | TRBV7-2 | TGTGCCAGCAGCTTAGATGGCTCTCAGCCCCAGCATTTT | CASSLDGSQPQHF
TRBD2 | TRBJ2-3 | . | TRBV7-9 | TGTGCCAGCAGCGCGGGACTAGCGGGGGTCGCAGATACGCAGTATTTT | CASSAGLAGVADTQYF
. | TRBJ1-5 | . | TRBV7-2 | TGTGCCAGCAGCTTAGATCAGGGTCTTAATCAGCCCCAGCATTTT | CASSLDQGLNQPQHF
TRBD1 | TRBJ2-2 | once | TRBV10-3 | TGTGCCATCAGTGAGCCAGGACAGGCGTCGAACACCGGGGAGCTGTTTTTT | CAISEPGQASNTGELFF
. | TRBJ2-1 | once | TRBV15 | TGTGCCACCAGCAGAGATCTGGGGGGAGATGAGCAGTTCTTC | CATSRDLGGDEQFF
. | TRBJ1-1 | . | TRBV19 | TGTGCCACCACCCGGGGGGTCACTGAAGCTTTCTTT | CATTRGVTEAFF
TRBD1 | TRBJ1-2 | . | TRBV7-2 | TGTGCCAGCAGCTCTAACACCGGGACAGGGGGTCACGGCTACACCTTC | CASSSNTGTGGHGYTF
TRBD2 | TRBJ2-3 | . | TRBV19 | TGTGCCAGTAGTCGTACTAGCGGCTTCACAGATACGCAGTATTTT | CASSRTSGFTDTQYF
TRBD2 | TRBJ2-1 | once | TRBV7-9 | TGTGCCAGCAGCGGTTCTAGCGGCTCCTACAATGAGCAGTTCTTC | CASSGSSGSYNEQFF
. | TRBJ1-1 | . | TRBV7-2 | TGTGCCAGCAGCCGTCTCAGGTCTAACACTGAAGCTTTCTTT | CASSRLRSNTEAFF
. | TRBJ1-1 | few | TRBV5-4 | TGTGCCAGCAGCTTGTCGGTAGTTCGGGGGAGAACCACTGAAGCTTTCTTT | CASSLSVVRGRTTEAFF